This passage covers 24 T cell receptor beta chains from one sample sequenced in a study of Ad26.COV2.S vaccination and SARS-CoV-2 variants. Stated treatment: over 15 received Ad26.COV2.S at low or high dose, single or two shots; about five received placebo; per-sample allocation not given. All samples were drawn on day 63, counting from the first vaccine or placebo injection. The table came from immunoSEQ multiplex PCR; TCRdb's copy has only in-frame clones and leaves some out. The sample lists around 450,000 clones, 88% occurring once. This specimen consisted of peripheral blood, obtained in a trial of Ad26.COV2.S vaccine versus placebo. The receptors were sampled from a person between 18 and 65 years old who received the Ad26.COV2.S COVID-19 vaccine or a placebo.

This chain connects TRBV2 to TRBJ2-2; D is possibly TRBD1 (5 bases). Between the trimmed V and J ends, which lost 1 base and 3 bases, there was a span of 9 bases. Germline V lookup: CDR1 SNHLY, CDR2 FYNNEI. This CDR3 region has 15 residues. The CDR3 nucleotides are TGTGCCAGCAGTGAAGTTTCCAGGGACACCGGGGAGCTGTTTTTT. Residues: CASSEVSRDTGELFF.

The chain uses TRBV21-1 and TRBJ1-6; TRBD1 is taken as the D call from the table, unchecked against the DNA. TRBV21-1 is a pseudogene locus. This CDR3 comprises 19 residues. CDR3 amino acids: CASTQAQGTLGGFNSPLHF. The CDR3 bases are TGTGCCAGCACCCAGGCCCAGGGGACGCTAGGGGGCTTTAATTCACCCCTCCACTTT.

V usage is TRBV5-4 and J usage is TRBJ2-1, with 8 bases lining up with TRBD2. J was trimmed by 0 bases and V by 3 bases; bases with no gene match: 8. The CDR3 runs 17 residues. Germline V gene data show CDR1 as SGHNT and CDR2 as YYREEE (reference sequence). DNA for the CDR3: TGTGCCAGCAGCTGGCCAGCGGGGGCCAGCTCCTACAATGAGCAGTTCTTC. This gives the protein CASSWPAGASSYNEQFF.

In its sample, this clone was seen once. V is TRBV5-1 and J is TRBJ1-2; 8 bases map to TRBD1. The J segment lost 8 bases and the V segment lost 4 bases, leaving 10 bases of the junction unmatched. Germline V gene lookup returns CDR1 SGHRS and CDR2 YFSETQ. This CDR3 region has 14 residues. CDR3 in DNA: TGCGCCAGCAGCAGAACCCAGGGGGCAGGGGGCTACACCTTC. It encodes CASSRTQGAGGYTF.

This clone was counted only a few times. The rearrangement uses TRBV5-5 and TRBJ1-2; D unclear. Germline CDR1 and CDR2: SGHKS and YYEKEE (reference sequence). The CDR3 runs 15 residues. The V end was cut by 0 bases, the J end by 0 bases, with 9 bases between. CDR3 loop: CASSLDSLANYGYTF. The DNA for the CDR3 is TGTGCCAGCAGCTTGGATTCCCTGGCTAACTATGGCTACACCTTC. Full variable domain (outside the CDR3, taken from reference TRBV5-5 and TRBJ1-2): DAGVTQSPTHLIKTRGQQVTLRCSPISGHKSVSWYQQVLGQGPQFIFQYYEKEERGRGNFPDRFSARQFPNYSSELNVNALLLGDSALYLCASSLDSLANYGYTFGSGTRLTVV.

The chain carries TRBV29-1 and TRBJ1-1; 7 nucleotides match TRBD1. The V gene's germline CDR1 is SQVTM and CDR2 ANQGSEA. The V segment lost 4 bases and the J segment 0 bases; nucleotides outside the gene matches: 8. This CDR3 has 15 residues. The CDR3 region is CSVAGQPLMNTEAFF. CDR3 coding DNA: TGCAGCGTTGCGGGACAGCCACTCATGAACACTGAAGCTTTCTTT.

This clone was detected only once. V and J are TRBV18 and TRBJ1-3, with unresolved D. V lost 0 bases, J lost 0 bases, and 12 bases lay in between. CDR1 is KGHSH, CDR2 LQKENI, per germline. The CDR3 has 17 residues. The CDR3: CASSPPSGQLSGNTIYF. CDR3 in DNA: TGTGCCAGCTCACCACCGTCTGGGCAGCTCTCTGGAAACACCATATATTTT.

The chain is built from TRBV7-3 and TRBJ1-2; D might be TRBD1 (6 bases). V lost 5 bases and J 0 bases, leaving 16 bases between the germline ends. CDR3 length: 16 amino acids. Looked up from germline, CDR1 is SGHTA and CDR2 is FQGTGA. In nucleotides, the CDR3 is TGTGCCAGCAGCCTCCTGGGGACAAGAACTAACTATGGCTACACCTTC. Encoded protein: CASSLLGTRTNYGYTF.

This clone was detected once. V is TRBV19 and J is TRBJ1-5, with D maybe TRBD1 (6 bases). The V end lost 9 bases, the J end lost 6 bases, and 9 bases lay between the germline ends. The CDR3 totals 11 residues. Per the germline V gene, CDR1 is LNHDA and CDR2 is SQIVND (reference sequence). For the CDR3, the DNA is TGTGCCAGCGGGGGGGCTCAGCCCCAGCATTTT. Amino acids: CASGGAQPQHF. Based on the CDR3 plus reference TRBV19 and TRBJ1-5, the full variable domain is DGGITQSPKYLFRKEGQNVTLSCEQNLNHDAMYWYRQDPGQGLRLIYYSQIVNDFQKGDIAEGYSVSREKKESFPLTVTSAQKNPTAFYLCASGGAQPQHFGDGTRLSIL.

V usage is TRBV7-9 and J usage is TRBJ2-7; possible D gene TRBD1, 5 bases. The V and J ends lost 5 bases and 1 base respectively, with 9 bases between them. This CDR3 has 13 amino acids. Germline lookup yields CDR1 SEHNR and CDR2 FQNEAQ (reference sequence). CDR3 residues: CASSTGLSYEQYF. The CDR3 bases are TGTGCCAGCAGCACAGGCCTATCCTACGAGCAGTACTTC.

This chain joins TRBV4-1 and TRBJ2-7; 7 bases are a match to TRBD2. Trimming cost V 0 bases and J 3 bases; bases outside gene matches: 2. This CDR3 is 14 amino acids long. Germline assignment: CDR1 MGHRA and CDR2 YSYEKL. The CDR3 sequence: CASSQEAGVYEQYF. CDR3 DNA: TGCGCCAGCAGCCAAGAGGCGGGAGTCTACGAGCAGTACTTC.

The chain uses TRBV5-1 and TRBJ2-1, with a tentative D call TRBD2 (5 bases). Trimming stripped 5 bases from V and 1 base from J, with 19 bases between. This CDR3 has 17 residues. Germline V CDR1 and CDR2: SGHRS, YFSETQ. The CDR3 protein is CASSFNHGVGSYNEQFF. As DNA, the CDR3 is TGCGCCAGCAGTTTCAACCACGGGGTAGGATCCTACAATGAGCAGTTCTTC.

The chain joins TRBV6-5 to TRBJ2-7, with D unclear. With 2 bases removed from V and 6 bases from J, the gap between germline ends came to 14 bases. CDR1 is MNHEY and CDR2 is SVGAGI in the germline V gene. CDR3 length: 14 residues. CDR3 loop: CASSYLGRSTEQYF. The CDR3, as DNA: TGTGCCAGCAGTTACCTTGGCAGGAGTACCGAGCAGTACTTC.

CDR3: CAGNTAVYGYTF. As DNA, the CDR3 is TGTGCCGGAAATACAGCGGTCTATGGCTACACCTTC. The chain uses TRBV30 and TRBJ1-2; D unresolved. The CDR3 sequence is 12 residues long. Germline V gene lookup returns CDR1 GTSNPN and CDR2 SVGIG (reference sequence). Trimming removed 8 bases at V and 4 bases at J, with 14 bases between.

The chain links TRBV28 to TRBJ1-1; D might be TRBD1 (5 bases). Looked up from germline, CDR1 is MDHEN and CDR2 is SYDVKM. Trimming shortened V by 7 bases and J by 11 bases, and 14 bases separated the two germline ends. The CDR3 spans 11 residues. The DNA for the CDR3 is TGTGCCAGCATCTGGGGGTCGGGGGCTTTCTTT. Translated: CASIWGSGAFF.

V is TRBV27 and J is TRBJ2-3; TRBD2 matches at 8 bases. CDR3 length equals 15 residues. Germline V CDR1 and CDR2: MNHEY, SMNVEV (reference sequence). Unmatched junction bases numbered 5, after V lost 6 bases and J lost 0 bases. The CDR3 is CASSAPSGSTDTQYF. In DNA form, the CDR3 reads TGTGCCAGCAGCGCTCCTAGCGGGAGCACAGATACGCAGTATTTT.

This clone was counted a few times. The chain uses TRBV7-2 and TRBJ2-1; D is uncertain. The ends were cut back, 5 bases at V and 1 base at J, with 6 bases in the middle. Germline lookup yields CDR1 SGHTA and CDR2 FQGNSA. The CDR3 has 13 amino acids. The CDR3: CASSPPSYNEQFF. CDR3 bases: TGTGCCAGCAGCCCCCCTTCCTACAATGAGCAGTTCTTC.

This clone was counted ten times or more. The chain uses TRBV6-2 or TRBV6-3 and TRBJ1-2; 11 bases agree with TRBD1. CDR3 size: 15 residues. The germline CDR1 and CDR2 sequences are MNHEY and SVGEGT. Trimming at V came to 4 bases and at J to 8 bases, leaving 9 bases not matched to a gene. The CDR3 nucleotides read TGTGCCAGCAGTTCGGGACAGGGGGTTTCGCGAGGCTACACCTTC. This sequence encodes CASSSGQGVSRGYTF.

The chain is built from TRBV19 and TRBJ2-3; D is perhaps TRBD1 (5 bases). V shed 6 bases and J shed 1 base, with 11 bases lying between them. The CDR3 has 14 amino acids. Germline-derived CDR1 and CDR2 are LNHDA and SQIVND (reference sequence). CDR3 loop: CASRGLGGTDTQYF. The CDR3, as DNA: TGTGCCAGTAGGGGGCTAGGCGGCACAGATACGCAGTATTTT.

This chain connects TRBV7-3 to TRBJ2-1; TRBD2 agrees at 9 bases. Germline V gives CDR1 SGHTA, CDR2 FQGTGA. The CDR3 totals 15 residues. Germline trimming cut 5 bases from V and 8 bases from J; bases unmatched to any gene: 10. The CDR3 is CASSVGTSKKDEQFF. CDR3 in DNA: TGTGCCAGCAGCGTCGGGACTAGCAAGAAGGATGAGCAGTTCTTC.

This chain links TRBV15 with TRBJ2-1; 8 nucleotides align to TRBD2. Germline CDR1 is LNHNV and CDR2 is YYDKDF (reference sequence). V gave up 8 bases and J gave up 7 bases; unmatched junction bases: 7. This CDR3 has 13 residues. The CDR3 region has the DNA TGTGCCACCTCCGGGGGGGGCCAGAATGAGCAGTTCTTC. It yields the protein CATSGGGQNEQFF.

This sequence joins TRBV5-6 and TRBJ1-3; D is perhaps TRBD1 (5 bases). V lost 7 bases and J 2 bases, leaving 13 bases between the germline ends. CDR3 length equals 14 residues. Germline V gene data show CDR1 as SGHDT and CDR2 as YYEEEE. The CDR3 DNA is TGTGCCAGCGGCCTTAGGGGCACTGGAAACACCATATATTTT. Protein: CASGLRGTGNTIYF.

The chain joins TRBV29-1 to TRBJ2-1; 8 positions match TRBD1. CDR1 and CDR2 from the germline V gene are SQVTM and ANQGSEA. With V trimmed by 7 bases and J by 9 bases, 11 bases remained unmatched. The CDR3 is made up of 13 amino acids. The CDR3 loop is CSADRDRTSEQFF. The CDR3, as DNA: TGCAGCGCTGACCGGGACAGGACCTCTGAGCAGTTCTTC.

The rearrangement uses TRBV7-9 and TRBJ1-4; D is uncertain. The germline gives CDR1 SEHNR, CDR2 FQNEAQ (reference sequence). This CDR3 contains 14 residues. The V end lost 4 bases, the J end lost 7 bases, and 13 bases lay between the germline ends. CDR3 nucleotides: TGTGCCAGCAGCTCCCCCTACGAGGGTGAAAAACTGTTTTTT. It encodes CASSSPYEGEKLFF. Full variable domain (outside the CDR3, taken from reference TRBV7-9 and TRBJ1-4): DTGVSQNPRHKITKRGQNVTFRCDPISEHNRLYWYRQTLGQGPEFLTYFQNEAQLEKSRLLSDRFSAERPKGSFSTLEIQRTEQGDSAMYLCASSSPYEGEKLFFGSGTQLSVL.